The rows below give T cell receptor beta chains drawn from one sample of a study of T cells in Graves' hyperthyroidism and ophthalmopathy. TCRdb reanalysed the multiplex PCR reads using MiXCR and keeps one entry per CDR3 protein. The sample records around 600,000 distinct CDR3 sequences, just under 45% being singletons. Source material: peripheral blood or thyroid tissue (not recorded which). All receptors derive from an adult man with Graves' disease, either hyperthyroidism or ophthalmopathy (not recorded which). Both conserved end residues are part of each CDR3.

V	J	CDR3
TRBV9	TRBJ1-3	CASSARTGLSGNTIYF
TRBV20-1	TRBJ1-4	CSARVLTGGREKLFF
TRBV20-1	TRBJ2-7	CSAPRPGGGEQYF
TRBV5-1	TRBJ1-1	CASSLDLLEAFF
TRBV10-2	TRBJ1-1	CASNSNDSPEAFF
TRBV6-5	TRBJ2-7	CASGRARSYEQYF
TRBV29-1	TRBJ1-4	CSVKTGDLSAANEKLFF
TRBV13	TRBJ1-1	CASSHEGRGLRNTEAFF
TRBV5-6	TRBJ1-2	CASSLAYQANYGYTF
TRBV14	TRBJ1-6	CASSHQYRDLTRSPLHF
TRBV7-9	TRBJ1-5	CASSLAINQPQHF
TRBV7-6	TRBJ2-5	CASSLLAGSQYF
TRBV6-5	TRBJ1-1	CASSYSVPMNTEAFF
TRBV15	TRBJ1-5	CATSRDPWGGPQHF
TRBV20-1	TRBJ2-2	CSASKLAGGSGELFF
TRBV20-1	TRBJ2-5	CSARGPGGNTGRTRESQYF